This T cell receptor beta chain derives from a study of CD8 T cells in Susac syndrome. This CDR3 comprises 14 residues. Germline V lookup: CDR1 SQVTM, CDR2 ANQGSEA. With 6 bases removed from V and 1 base from J, the gap between germline ends came to 13 bases. High-throughput TCR beta sequencing covered peripheral CD8+ and CD4+ T cells. Healthy donors constituted the control group, matched for age and sex. RNA, at roughly 0.5 to 1 ug, was reverse transcribed with random hexamers. The amplification used immunoSEQ multiplex PCR on TCR beta CDR3; it spanned 54 Vbeta and 13 Jbeta. TCRdb reanalysed the immunoSEQ multiplex PCR reads using MiXCR and keeps one entry per CDR3 protein. Of roughly 180,000 distinct CDR3 sequences in the sample, roughly 95% were seen once.

This receptor was taken from a human donor in good health. Sequencing used CD4+ T cells from PBMCs. The rearrangement links TRBV29-1 to TRBJ2-4; D possibly matches TRBD1 or TRBD2 (6 bases each). The CDR3 reads CSVTGRNAKNIQYF. For the CDR3, the DNA is TGCAGCGTAACAGGGAGGAATGCCAAAAACATTCAGTACTTC.